The entry below describes one T cell receptor beta chain. Germline loops: CDR1 LNHDA, CDR2 SQIVND (reference sequence). Unmatched junction bases numbered 10, after V lost 6 bases and J lost 6 bases. The CDR3 has 15 residues. This specimen comes from a study of blood T cell repertoires in COVID-19. The overall study: There were acute and convalescent COVID-19 samples, and they came from the United States, Italy and Spain.

Per the original methods: For nucleated cells, counts were estimated from reference gene primer amplification. The data were produced by immunoSEQ multiplex PCR, yet TCRdb's version contains in-frame clones alone and is incomplete. Clone size and the V and J calls come from that table; the DNA yielded D and trimming. The sample carries approximately 390,000 clones, approximately 87% recorded once. Grouping used clinical history reported by participants in a survey and questionnaire. This receptor was obtained from a woman between 50 and 59 years old who had recovered from COVID-19. The sequenced sample was PBMCs or T cells enriched from blood (not recorded which). This chain connects TRBV19 to TRBJ1-5, with 8 positions matching TRBD1. The CDR3 here is CASRKQGDIGQPQHF. CDR3 DNA sequence: TGTGCCAGTAGAAAACAGGGGGATATTGGTCAGCCCCAGCATTTT.